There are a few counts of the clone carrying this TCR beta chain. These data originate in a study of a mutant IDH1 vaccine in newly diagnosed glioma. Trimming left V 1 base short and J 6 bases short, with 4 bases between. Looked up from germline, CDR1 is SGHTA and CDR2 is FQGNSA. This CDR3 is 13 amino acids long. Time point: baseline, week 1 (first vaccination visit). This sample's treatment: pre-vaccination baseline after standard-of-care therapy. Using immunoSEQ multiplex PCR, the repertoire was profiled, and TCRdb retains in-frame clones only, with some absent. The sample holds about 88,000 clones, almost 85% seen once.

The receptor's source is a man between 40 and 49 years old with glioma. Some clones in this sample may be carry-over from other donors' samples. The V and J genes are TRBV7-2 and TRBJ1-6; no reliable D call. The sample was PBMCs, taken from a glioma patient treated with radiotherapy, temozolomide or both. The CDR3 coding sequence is TGTGCCAGCAGCTTAGGGCCTAATTCACCCCTCCACTTT. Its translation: CASSLGPNSPLHF.